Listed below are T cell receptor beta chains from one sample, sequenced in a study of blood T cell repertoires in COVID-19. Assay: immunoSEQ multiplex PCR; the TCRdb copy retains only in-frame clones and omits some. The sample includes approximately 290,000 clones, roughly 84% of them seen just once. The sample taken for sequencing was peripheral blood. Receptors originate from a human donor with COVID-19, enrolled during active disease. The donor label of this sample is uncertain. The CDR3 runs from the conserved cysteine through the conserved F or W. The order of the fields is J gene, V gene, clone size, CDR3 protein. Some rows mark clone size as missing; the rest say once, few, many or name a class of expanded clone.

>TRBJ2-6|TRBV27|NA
CASRSGGFGSGANVLTF
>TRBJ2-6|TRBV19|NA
CASKDRGPAGANVLTF
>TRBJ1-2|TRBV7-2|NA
CASSLQQGNYGYTF
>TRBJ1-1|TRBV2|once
CASSEDRVTEAFF
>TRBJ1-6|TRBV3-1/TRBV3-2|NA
CASSQESRSSPLHF
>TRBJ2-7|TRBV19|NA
CASSDTGSNEQYF
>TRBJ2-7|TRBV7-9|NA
CASSSGLDPNEQYF
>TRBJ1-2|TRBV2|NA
CASSDAISDYGYTF
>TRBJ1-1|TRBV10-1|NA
CASAPGQGTNTEAFF
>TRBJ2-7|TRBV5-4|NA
CASSLDQREVLYEQYF
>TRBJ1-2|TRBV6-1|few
CASSDAGDYYGYTF
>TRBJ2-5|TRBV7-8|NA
CASSLGRLQETQYF
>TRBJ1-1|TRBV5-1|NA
CASNSGTGDLNTEAFF
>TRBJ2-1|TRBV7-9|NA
CASGHNRAGSYNEQFF
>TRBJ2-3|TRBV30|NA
CAWSVPLVGVASGTDTQYF
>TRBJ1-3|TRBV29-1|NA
CSVQGFSGNTIYF
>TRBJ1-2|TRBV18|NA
CASSPPGADYGYTF
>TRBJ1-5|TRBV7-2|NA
CASSSKTGGSNQPQHF
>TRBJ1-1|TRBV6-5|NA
CASISLGGVNTEAFF
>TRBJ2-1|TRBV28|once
CASSFPKDRATDNEQFF
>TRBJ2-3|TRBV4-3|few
CASSQDGRRVGTDTQYF
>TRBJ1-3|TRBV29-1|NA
CSANDRGGNTIYF
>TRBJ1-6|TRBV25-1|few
CASRVTGGDSPLHF
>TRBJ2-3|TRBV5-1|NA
CASSLGIRDRVTDTQYF
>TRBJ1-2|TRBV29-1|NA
CSVVWLGAYGYTF
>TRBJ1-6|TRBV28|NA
CASSLPGGYNSPLHF
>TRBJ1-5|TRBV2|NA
CASTPGGGSNQPQHF
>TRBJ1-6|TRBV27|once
CASGFRDGGSPLHF